This T cell receptor (beta chain) was retrieved from a study of cytomegalovirus exposure and HLA in healthy donors. Regarding the study as a whole: Reported results showed that the classifier diagnosed cytomegalovirus status with high specificity and sensitivity.

The study ran its PCR with 60 Vbeta and 13 Jbeta primers. Clones were sequenced by immunoSEQ multiplex PCR, and TCRdb holds only the in-frame ones, with some missing. Of about 95,000 clones in the sample, approximately 80% are singletons; the top ten hold more than 5%. This clone was observed a few times. Its specificity is unknown. CDR3 length: 19 residues. The germline gives CDR1 SGHNT, CDR2 YYREEE (reference sequence). The V gene end was trimmed by 4 bases and the J gene end by 1 base; junction bases not matched to a gene: 9. The sample was PBMCs. The origin of this receptor is a man aged 25 to 40 in good health and CMV-seropositive. V is TRBV5-4 and J is TRBJ2-3, with 16 bases matching TRBD2. CDR3 bases: TGTGCCAGCAGCCCGAAGGGACTAGCGGGAGGGGGGGGCACAGATACGCAGTATTTT. Translating it yields CASSPKGLAGGGGTDTQYF.